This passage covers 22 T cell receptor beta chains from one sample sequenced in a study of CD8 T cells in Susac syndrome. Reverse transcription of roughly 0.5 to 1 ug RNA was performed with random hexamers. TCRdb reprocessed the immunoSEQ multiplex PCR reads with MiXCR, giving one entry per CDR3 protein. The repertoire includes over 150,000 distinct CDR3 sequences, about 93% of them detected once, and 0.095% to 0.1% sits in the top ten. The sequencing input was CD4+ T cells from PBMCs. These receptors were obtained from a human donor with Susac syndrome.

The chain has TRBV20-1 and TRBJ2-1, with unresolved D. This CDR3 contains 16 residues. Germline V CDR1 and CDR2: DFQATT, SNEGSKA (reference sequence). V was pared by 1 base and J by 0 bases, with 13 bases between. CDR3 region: CSARAVEASSYNEQFF. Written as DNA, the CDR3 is TGCAGTGCTAGAGCCGTAGAGGCGAGCTCCTACAATGAGCAGTTCTTC.

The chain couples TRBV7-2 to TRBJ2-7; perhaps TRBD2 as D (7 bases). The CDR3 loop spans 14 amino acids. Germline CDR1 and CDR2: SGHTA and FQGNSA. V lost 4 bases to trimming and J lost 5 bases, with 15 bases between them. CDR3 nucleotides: TGTGCCAGCAGCTCCTCGGGGGGCCTCGACGAGCAGTACTTC. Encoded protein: CASSSSGGLDEQYF.

The CDR3 region has the DNA TGTGCCACCAGTGGTGACAGGAGGCAGAACACTGAAGCTTTCTTT. It specifies CATSGDRRQNTEAFF. The rearrangement joins TRBV24-1 to TRBJ1-1, with D possibly matching TRBD1 (6 bases). Germline V gene data show CDR1 as KGHDR and CDR2 as SFDVKD. Between the trimmed V and J ends, which lost 5 bases and 1 base, there was a span of 13 bases. CDR3 size: 15 residues.

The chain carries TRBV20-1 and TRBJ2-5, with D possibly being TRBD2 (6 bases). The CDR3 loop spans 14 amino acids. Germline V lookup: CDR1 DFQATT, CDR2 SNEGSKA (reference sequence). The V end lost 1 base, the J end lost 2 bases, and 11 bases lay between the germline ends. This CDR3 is CSARGDFKQETQYF. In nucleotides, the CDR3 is TGCAGTGCTAGAGGGGACTTTAAACAAGAGACCCAGTACTTC.

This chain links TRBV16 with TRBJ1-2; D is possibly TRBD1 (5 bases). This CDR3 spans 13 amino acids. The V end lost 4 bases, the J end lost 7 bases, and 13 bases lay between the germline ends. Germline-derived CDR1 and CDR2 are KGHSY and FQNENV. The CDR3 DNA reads TGTGCCAGCAGCCCCTCCGAAGGGGTTGGCTACACCTTC. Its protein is CASSPSEGVGYTF. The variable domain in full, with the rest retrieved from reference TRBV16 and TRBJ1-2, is GEEVAQTPKHLVRGEGQKAKLYCAPIKGHSYVFWYQQVLKNEFKFLISFQNENVFDETGMPKERFSAKCLPNSPCSLEIQATKLEDSAVYFCASSPSEGVGYTFGSGTRLTVV.

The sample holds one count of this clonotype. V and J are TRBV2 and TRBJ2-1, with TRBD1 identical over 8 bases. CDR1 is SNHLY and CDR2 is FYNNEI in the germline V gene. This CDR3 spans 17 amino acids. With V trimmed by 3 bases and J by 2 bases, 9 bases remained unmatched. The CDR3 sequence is CASSDWDRRVPYNEQFF. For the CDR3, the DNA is TGTGCCAGCAGTGATTGGGACAGGAGAGTCCCCTACAATGAGCAGTTCTTC.

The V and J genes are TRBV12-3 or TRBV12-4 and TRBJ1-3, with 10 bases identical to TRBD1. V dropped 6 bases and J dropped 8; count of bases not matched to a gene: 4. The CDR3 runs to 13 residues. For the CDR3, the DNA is TGTGCCAGCAGGGCAGGGACAGGGGACACCATATATTTT. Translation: CASRAGTGDTIYF.

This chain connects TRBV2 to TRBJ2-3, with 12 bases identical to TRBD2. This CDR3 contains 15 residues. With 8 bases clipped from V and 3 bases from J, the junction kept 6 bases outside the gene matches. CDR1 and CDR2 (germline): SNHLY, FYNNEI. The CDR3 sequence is CASLRLAGETDTQYF. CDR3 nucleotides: TGTGCCAGCTTAAGACTAGCGGGAGAAACAGATACGCAGTATTTT.

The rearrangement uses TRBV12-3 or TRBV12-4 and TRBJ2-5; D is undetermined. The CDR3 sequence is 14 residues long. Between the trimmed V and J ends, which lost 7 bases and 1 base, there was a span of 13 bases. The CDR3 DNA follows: TGTGCCAGCACCCTAGGGCGGAGCCAAGAGACCCAGTACTTC. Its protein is CASTLGRSQETQYF.

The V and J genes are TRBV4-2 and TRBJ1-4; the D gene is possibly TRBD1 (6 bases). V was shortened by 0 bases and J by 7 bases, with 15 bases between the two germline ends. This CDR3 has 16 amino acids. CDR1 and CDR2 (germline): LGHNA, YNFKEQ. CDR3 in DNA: TGTGCCAGCAGCCAAGATTCCACAGGGTGGGGTGAAAAACTGTTTTTT. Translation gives CASSQDSTGWGEKLFF.

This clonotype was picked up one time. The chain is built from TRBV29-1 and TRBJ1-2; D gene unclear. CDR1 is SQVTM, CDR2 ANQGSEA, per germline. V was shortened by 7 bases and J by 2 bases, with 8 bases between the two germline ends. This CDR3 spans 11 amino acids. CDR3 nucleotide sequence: TGCAGCGCTGAGCGCAACTATGGCTACACCTTC. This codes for CSAERNYGYTF.

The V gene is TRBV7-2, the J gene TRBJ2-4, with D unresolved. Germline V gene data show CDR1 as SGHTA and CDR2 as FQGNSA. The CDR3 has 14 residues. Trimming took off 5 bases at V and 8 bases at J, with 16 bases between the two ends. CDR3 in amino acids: CASSLRPPGDIQYF. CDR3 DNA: TGTGCCAGCAGCCTTCGACCTCCTGGGGACATTCAGTACTTC.

Written as DNA, the CDR3 is TGTGCCAGCAGTTACGGGACAGGGAAACCCACCTACGAGCAGTACTTC. As protein: CASSYGTGKPTYEQYF. This sequence joins TRBV6-6 and TRBJ2-7; 9 bases match TRBD1. The CDR3 has 16 amino acids. Germline V CDR1 and CDR2: MNHNY, SVGAGI (reference sequence). J was trimmed by 2 bases and V by 2 bases; bases with no gene match: 7.

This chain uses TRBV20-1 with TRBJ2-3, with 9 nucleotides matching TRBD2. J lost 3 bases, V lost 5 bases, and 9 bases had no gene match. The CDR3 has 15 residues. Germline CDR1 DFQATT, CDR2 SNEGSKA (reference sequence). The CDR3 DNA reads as TGCAGTGCTCCTGATAGCGGGAGAAGTACAGATACGCAGTATTTT. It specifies CSAPDSGRSTDTQYF.

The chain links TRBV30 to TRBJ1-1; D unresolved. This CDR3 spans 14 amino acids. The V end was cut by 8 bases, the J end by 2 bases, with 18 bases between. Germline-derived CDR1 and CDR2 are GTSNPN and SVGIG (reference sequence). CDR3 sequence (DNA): TGTGCCGGGTCCTCGGGCATAGGAAACACTGAAGCTTTCTTT. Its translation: CAGSSGIGNTEAFF.

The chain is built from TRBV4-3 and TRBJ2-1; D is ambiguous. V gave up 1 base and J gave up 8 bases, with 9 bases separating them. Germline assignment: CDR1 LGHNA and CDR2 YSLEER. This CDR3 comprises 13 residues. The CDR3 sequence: CASSQASVYEQFF. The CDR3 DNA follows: TGCGCCAGCAGCCAAGCGAGCGTCTATGAGCAGTTCTTC.

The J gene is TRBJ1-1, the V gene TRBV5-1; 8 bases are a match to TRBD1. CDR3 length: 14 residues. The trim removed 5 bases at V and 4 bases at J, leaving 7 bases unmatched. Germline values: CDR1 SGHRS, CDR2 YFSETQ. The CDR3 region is CASRITGGSTEAFF. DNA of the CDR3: TGCGCCAGCAGGATAACAGGGGGGAGCACTGAAGCTTTCTTT.

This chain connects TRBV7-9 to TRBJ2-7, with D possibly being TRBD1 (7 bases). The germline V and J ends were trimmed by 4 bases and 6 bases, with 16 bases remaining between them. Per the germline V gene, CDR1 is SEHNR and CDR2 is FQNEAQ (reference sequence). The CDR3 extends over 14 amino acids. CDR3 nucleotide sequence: TGTGCCAGCAGCTCCTCAGGGGGAGGTTTCGAGCAGTACTTC. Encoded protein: CASSSSGGGFEQYF. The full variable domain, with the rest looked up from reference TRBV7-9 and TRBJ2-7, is DTGVSQNPRHKITKRGQNVTFRCDPISEHNRLYWYRQTLGQGPEFLTYFQNEAQLEKSRLLSDRFSAERPKGSFSTLEIQRTEQGDSAMYLCASSSSGGGFEQYFGPGTRLTVT.

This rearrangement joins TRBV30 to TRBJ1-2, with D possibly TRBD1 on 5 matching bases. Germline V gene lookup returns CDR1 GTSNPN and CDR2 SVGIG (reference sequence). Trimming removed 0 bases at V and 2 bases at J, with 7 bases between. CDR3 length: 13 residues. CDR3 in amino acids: CAWSVGQNYGYTF. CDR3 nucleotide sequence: TGTGCCTGGAGTGTAGGACAAAACTATGGCTACACCTTC.

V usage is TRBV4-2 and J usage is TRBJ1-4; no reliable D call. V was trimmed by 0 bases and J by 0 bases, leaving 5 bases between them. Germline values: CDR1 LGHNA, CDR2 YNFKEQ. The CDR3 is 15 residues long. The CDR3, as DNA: TGTGCCAGCAGCCAAGATTTAGCAACTAATGAAAAACTGTTTTTT. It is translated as CASSQDLATNEKLFF.

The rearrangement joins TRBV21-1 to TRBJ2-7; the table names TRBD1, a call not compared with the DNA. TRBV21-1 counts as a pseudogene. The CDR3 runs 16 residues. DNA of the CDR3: TGTGCCAGCATCGACAGGGGCCACACTCGATCCTACGAGCAGTACTTC. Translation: CASIDRGHTRSYEQYF.

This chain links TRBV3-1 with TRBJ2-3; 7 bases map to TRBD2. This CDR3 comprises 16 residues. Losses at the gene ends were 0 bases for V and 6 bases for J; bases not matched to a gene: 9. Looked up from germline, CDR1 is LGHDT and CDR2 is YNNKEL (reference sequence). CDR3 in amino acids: CASSQEAGAIGDTQYF. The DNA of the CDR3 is TGTGCCAGCAGCCAAGAGGCGGGAGCCATCGGGGATACGCAGTATTTT.